Each of the 16 T cell receptor beta chains below was sequenced from the same sample in a study of Tregs in tolerant kidney transplant recipients. Some clones are missing from TCRdb's copy, which holds only in-frame ones; the method was immunoSEQ multiplex PCR. The sample table includes 30,000 or so clones. The sample was CD8+ T cells from blood, taken before the transplant. These receptors were taken from a human donor who received a combined kidney and bone marrow transplant.

A remark on this clone: The read is 3 residues too short to cover the CDR3 end, so that end is filled in from the germline J gene. This specimen includes other DNA sequences encoding the same CDR3. V gene TRBV7-3 combines with J gene TRBJ2-5; the match to TRBD2 covers 8 bases. The CDR3 is made up of 16 amino acids. V lost 3 bases and J lost 4; bases outside the gene matches: 10. Germline loops: CDR1 SGHTA, CDR2 FQGTGA. CDR3 loop: CASSFLSGGGLETQYF. The sequenced CDR3 bases are TGTGCCAGCAGCTTCCTTTCGGGGGGGGGATTAGAGACC.

Turning to this clone: The read stops 3 residues short of the end of the CDR3; the missing end is completed from the germline J gene. The V call is TRBV19, the J call TRBJ1-2; a weak D match, TRBD1 (5 bases). This CDR3 comprises 17 residues. Looked up from germline, CDR1 is LNHDA and CDR2 is SQIVND (reference sequence). Trimming left V 7 bases short and J 3 bases short, with 24 bases between. The sequenced part of the CDR3 DNA is TGTGCCAGTACTTCGTGGGATAGTCAGGGCCCGTACTATGGC. Its protein product is CASTSWDSQGPYYG. The entire CDR3 sequence reads CASTSWDSQGPYYGYTF.

Notes on this clone: Read coverage stops 3 residues before the CDR3 terminus; the germline J gene supplies the remainder. This chain links TRBV30 with TRBJ1-2; the D gene is possibly TRBD1 (5 bases). Germline CDR1 is GTSNPN and CDR2 is SVGIG (reference sequence). Trimming shortened V by 3 bases and J by 1 base, and 9 bases separated the two germline ends. CDR3 size: 13 residues. CDR3 bases read: TGTGCCTGGAGGCCGAGGGGTAACTATGGC. This encodes CAWRPRGNYG. The CDR3 as a whole reads CAWRPRGNYGYTF.

As concerns this clone: With the read ending 3 residues before the CDR3 end, the germline J gene is used to fill in that end. V gene TRBV19 combines with J gene TRBJ2-2; D is unresolved. CDR3 length: 13 residues. V gave up 5 bases and J gave up 6 bases, with 10 bases separating them. Germline values: CDR1 LNHDA, CDR2 SQIVND (reference sequence). Incomplete CDR3 DNA: TGTGCCAGTAGTCCGTCAGGCGCCGGGGAG. Amino acid sequence: CASSPSGAGE. The full CDR3 reads CASSPSGAGELFF.

Concerning this clone itself: The CDR3 end lies 3 residues beyond the end of the read and is filled in from the germline J gene. The rearrangement uses TRBV19 and TRBJ2-1; the D gene is possibly TRBD1 (5 bases). V dropped 7 bases and J dropped 6 bases, with 16 bases sitting between them. The CDR3 covers 14 residues. Germline V gene data show CDR1 as LNHDA and CDR2 as SQIVND (reference sequence). The CDR3 here is CASTPRLRANEQFF. The sequenced CDR3 bases are TGTGCCAGTACTCCCCGACTCAGGGCCAATGAG.

Turning to this clone: The read falls 3 residues short of the CDR3 end, and the missing part is taken from the germline J gene. This rearrangement joins TRBV19 to TRBJ2-1; D not certain. Germline V gives CDR1 LNHDA, CDR2 SQIVND (reference sequence). Trimming stripped 1 base from V and 3 bases from J, with 10 bases between. CDR3 size: 15 residues. The CDR3 sequence is CASSIANGLYNEQFF. The sequenced CDR3 bases are TGTGCCAGTAGTATAGCGAACGGTCTCTACAATGAG.

To note about this clone: The read ends 3 residues early relative to the CDR3; the germline J gene fills the gap. The J gene is TRBJ2-1, the V gene TRBV19, with 12 bases that match TRBD2. Germline CDR1 LNHDA, CDR2 SQIVND (reference sequence). CDR3 length: 16 amino acids. J was trimmed by 7 bases and V by 2 bases; bases with no gene match: 6. The CDR3 sequence is CASSIPSGRVGNEQFF. CDR3 bases read: TGTGCCAGTAGTATACCTAGCGGGAGGGTCGGGAATGAG.

Points on this clone: Read sequence stops 3 residues before the CDR3 end, and the germline J gene provides the missing end. This chain joins TRBV7-3 and TRBJ2-1; D might be TRBD1 (5 bases). The V end lost 0 bases, the J end lost 9 bases, and 6 bases lay between the germline ends. Per germline, CDR1 SGHTA and CDR2 FQGTGA. The CDR3 is 12 amino acids. CDR3 DNA (partial): TGTGCCAGCAGCTTAACGGGGCCTGAG. This codes for CASSLTGPE. The whole CDR3 protein reads CASSLTGPEQFF. The whole variable domain, remainder taken from reference TRBV7-3 and TRBJ2-1, is GAGVSQTPSNKVTEKGKYVELRCDPISGHTALYWYRQSLGQGPEFLIYFQGTGAADDSGLPNDRFFAVRPEGSVSTLKIQRTERGDSAVYLCASSLTGPEQFFGPGTRLTVL.

A remark on this clone: Coverage ceases 3 residues before the CDR3 finishes, and the germline J gene fills in the end. The chain employs TRBV11-2 and TRBJ2-7; TRBD1 aligns across 7 bases. The CDR3 consists of 14 residues. J gave up 4 bases and V 3 bases, and 6 bases lay outside the gene matches. The germline V gene encodes CDR1 SGHAT and CDR2 FQNNGV. CDR3 bases read: TGTGCCAGCAGCTTGGGGACAGTGGTTTACGAG. Its translation is CASSLGTVVYE. Given in full, the CDR3 is CASSLGTVVYEQYF.

Comments on this clone: The read falls 3 residues short of the CDR3 end, and the missing part is taken from the germline J gene. This chain links TRBV6-2 or TRBV6-3 with TRBJ2-2, with 7 bases aligning to TRBD1. Germline V CDR1 and CDR2: MNHEY, SVGEGT. This CDR3 has 12 residues. The trim removed 6 bases at V and 7 bases at J, leaving 2 bases unmatched. CDR3 DNA, as far as it was read: TGTGCCAGCAGAACAGGGGACGGGGAG. Translating gives CASRTGDGE. The full CDR3 protein is CASRTGDGELFF.

On this clone: The read terminates 3 residues ahead of where the CDR3 ends, so the germline J gene completes it. The V and J genes are TRBV7-9 and TRBJ2-1, with D perhaps matching TRBD2 (5 bases). CDR3 length: 14 amino acids. The V gene lost 0 bases and the J gene lost 4 bases, with 7 bases spanning the gap. The germline V gene encodes CDR1 SEHNR and CDR2 FQNEAQ (reference sequence). The CDR3 protein is CASSLAAEYNEQFF. Incomplete CDR3 DNA: TGTGCCAGCAGCTTAGCAGCGGAATACAATGAG.

A word on this clone: The CDR3 end lies 3 residues beyond the end of the read and is filled in from the germline J gene. This sequence joins TRBV7-6 and TRBJ2-7; possible D gene TRBD1, 6 bases. CDR3 size: 14 residues. The V end lost 5 bases, the J end lost 3 bases, and 14 bases lay between the germline ends. The V gene's germline CDR1 is SGHVS and CDR2 FNYEAQ. CDR3 bases read: TGTGCCAGCAGCCCCACCAGGGGAAACTACGAG. It encodes CASSPTRGNYE. From start to end, the CDR3 is CASSPTRGNYEQYF.

A word on this clone: The CDR3 end lies 3 residues beyond the end of the read and is filled in from the germline J gene. The rearrangement links TRBV13 to TRBJ2-3, with a possible D match to TRBD2 (5 bases). From germline, CDR1 is PRHDT and CDR2 FYEKMQ (reference sequence). The CDR3 is made up of 16 amino acids. Trimming took 6 bases from V and 0 from J, leaving 16 bases between them. The covered CDR3 bases are TGTGCCAGCAGTTCCACGGGGTTAGAAAGCACAGATACG. Translated: CASSSTGLESTDT. The entire CDR3 is CASSSTGLESTDTQYF.

The CDR3 DNA, read in part, is TGTGCCAGCAGCTTTCCCGGCTACAATGAG. This translates into CASSFPGYNE. The whole CDR3 protein reads CASSFPGYNEQFF. This chain links TRBV7-9 with TRBJ2-1; D remains unclear. The read is 3 residues too short to cover the CDR3 end, so that end is filled in from the germline J gene. Trimming left V 3 bases short and J 3 bases short, with 6 bases between. Germline V lookup: CDR1 SEHNR, CDR2 FQNEAQ (reference sequence). This CDR3 contains 13 residues.

The CDR3 bases that were read are TGTGCCAGCAGCCAAGGGGGACTAGCGGGCCCTAGCTCCTACGAG. Its translation: CASSQGGLAGPSSYE. The CDR3 in its entirety is CASSQGGLAGPSSYEQYF. The chain employs TRBV4-2 and TRBJ2-7; 12 bases match TRBD2. The read stops 3 residues short of the end of the CDR3; the missing end is completed from the germline J gene. V was pared by 1 base and J by 0 bases, with 7 bases of the junction left unmatched. The germline CDR1 and CDR2 sequences are LGHNA and YNFKEQ. The CDR3 is made up of 18 amino acids.

CDR3 DNA, as far as it was read: TGTGCCTGGAGGGTAGCGGGAGGC. It yields the protein CAWRVAGG. From start to end, the CDR3 is CAWRVAGGAFF. The rearrangement joins TRBV30 to TRBJ1-1, with D uncertain. The read terminates 3 residues ahead of where the CDR3 ends, so the germline J gene completes it. The CDR3 has 11 amino acids. Looked up from germline, CDR1 is GTSNPN and CDR2 is SVGIG (reference sequence).